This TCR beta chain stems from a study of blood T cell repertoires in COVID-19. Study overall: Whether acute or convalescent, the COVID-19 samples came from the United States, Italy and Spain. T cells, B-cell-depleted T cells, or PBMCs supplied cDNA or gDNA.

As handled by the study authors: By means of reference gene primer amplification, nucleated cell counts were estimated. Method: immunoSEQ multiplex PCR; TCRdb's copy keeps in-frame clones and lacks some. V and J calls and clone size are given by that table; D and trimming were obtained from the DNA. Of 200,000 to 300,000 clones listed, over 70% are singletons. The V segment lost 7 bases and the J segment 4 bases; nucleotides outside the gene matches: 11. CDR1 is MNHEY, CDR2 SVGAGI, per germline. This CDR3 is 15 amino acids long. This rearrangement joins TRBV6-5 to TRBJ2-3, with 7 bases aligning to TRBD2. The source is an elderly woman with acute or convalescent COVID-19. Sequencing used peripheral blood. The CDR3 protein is CASIRTSAGPDTQYF. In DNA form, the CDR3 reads TGTGCCAGCATCAGGACTAGTGCGGGCCCAGATACGCAGTATTTT.